The clone carrying this T cell receptor (beta chain) was observed at least ten times. The data were obtained in a study of T cells in Graves' hyperthyroidism and ophthalmopathy. RNA transcripts served as the template for amplifying TCR beta CDR3 regions. During a first-round RT-PCR of the TCR CDR3, the HTBI primer set was used. TCRdb passed the multiplex PCR reads through MiXCR, listing each CDR3 protein once. Found here are 500,000 to 550,000 distinct CDR3 sequences, around 21% of them singletons; the top ten hold 26%. V was shortened by 5 bases and J by 0 bases, with 16 bases between the two germline ends. The CDR3 sequence is 16 residues long. Germline values: CDR1 LNHDA, CDR2 SQIVND (reference sequence). Reasons for excluding patients were uncontrolled infection, other autoimmune disease, pregnancy or lactation. Orbital computed tomography and thyroid ultrasound, together with serum TRAb and thyroxine and clinical symptoms, were used for diagnoses.

This TCR was sampled from a man between 18 and 35 years old with Graves' hyperthyroidism. This sequence joins TRBV19 and TRBJ1-2, with D unresolved. The sequenced sample was blood. CDR3 DNA sequence: TGTGCCAGTAGTCCGCGGACGGAAAGGACTAACTATGGCTACACCTTC. As protein: CASSPRTERTNYGYTF.